This TCR beta chain appears in the sequencing data of a study of blood T cell repertoires in COVID-19 (dated by TCRdb to 2019 to 2021). At the level of the whole study: Collaborator samples came from the United States, Italy and Spain and covered acute and convalescent phases of COVID-19. Where available, HLA class I and class II types were obtained from metadata supplied by the sample provider rather than from assay-based typing. The samples were drawn from two sources: the first 160 participants of the ongoing ImmuneRACE study, and fewer than 1,500 subjects contributed by 6 global collaborators. Sample metadata almost always included a de-identified subject ID, COVID-19 status, age in years and sex. The prospective study material was composed of cDNA or gDNA derived from T cells, B-cell-depleted T cells, or PBMCs. Subjects who had been exposed to COVID-19, were actively infected with it, or had recovered from it provided the deeply sampled blood TCRbeta repertoires that made up the dataset. The repertoires were released in a freely available public database meant as a resource for research on the immune response to SARS-CoV-2.

Enrolling through a virtual design, the prospective study's participants ranged in age from about 18 to 89 years and lived across about two dozen United States geographic areas. In the prospective study, participants were assigned to cohorts based on the clinical history participants reported in a screening survey and a study questionnaire. ImmuneRACE Cohort 3 recovered participants were defined by two consecutive negative NP/OP PCR tests, healthcare professional clearance, or symptom resolution. In the prospective study, mobile phlebotomists collected whole blood, serum and a nasopharyngeal or oropharyngeal swab from each participant. Participants in the prospective study had the option to provide additional blood draws and questionnaires over a 2-month period. Before DNA extraction, blood samples from the prospective study were shipped at room temperature or frozen. Trimming leaves V shorter by 7 bases and J shorter by 3 bases, with the junction holding 6 bases beyond the gene matches. CDR1 is given as LNHDA and CDR2 as SQIVND, both from the germline V gene (reference sequence). The CDR3 sequence holds 14 residues, the cysteine and phenylalanine included. Only the CDR3 DNA stays, 42 bases, in frame from base 1.

General findings and caveats noted by the study authors: The amount of clinical and demographic metadata varied by source and participant and was provided uncurated.

The immunoSEQ Assay, a bias-controlled multiplex PCR, was used to amplify TCRbeta CDR3 regions from genomic DNA. Per the original workflow: Within the assay, amplification of reference gene primers was used to estimate how many nucleated cells each sample contained. To quantify the absolute abundance of each unique TCRbeta CDR3 rearrangement, sequence reads were collapsed and filtered. For each sample, productive Simpson clonality was calculated as the square root of Simpson's diversity index over productive rearrangements. As stored in TCRdb, this immuneACCESS dataset retains in-frame rearrangements with V and J assigned. A fraction of the clones does not appear; measured against another copy, unresolved V genes explain less than half of the discrepancy, and the remainder lacks a known reason. V, J and clone size derive from that table, while D and trimming were established from the DNA sequence. The sample has a few hundred thousand clones on record, roughly 88% of them singletons. The biggest ten clones account for approximately 4.2% of the sample.

As concerns this clone: Its antigen specificity is not known. Base qualities are not at hand, and no much larger clone is one base apart.

Rearrangement joined TRBV19 to TRBJ2-3, and 8 junction bases match TRBD2. The TCR originated in a woman aged 25-40 years who had recovered from COVID-19. The specimen was PBMCs or T cells enriched from blood (not recorded which). For the CDR3, the sequence is CASTPAGGTDTQYF. The DNA is as follows: TGTGCCAGTACCCCCGCGGGGGGAACAGATACGCAGTATTTT.